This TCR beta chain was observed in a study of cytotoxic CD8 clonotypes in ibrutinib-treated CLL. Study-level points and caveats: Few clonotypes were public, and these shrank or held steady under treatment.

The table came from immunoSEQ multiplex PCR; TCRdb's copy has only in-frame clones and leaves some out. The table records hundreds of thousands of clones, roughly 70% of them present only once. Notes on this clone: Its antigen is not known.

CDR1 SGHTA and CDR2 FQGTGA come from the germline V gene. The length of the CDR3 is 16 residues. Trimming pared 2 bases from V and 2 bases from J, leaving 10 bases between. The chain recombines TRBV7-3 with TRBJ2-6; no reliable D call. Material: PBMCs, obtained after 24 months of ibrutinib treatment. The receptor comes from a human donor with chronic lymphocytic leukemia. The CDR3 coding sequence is TGTGCCAGCAGCTTAGAAGGTGGTCCTGGGGCCAACGTCCTGACTTTC. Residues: CASSLEGGPGANVLTF.